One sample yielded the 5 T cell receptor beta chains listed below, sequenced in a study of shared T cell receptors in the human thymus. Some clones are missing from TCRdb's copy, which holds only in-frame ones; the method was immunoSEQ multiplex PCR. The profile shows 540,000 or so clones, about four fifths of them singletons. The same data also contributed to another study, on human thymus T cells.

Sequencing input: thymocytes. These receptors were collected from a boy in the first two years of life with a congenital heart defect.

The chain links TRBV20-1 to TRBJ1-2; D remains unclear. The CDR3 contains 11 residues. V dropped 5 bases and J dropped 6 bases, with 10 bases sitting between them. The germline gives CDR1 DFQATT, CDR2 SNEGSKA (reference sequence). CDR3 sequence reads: CSAPPLDGYTF. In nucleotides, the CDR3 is TGCAGTGCTCCTCCTCTCGATGGCTACACCTTC.

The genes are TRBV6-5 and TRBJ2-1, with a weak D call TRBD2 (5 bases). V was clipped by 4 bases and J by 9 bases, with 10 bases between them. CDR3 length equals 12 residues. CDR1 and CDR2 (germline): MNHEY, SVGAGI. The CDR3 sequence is CASSSLEGEQFF. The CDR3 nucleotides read TGTGCCAGCAGTTCGCTCGAGGGTGAGCAGTTCTTC.

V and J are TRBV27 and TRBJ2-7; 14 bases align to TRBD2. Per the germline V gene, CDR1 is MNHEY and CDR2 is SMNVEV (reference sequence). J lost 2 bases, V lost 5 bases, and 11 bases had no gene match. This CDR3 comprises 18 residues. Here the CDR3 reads CASSPTRTSGRRAYEQYF. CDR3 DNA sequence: TGTGCCAGCAGTCCAACCCGGACTAGCGGGAGGAGGGCCTACGAGCAGTACTTC.

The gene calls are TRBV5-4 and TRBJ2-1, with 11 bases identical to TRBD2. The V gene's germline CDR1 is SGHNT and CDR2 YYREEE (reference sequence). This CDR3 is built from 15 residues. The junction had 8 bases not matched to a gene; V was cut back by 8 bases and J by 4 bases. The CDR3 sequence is CASHHRTSGYNEQFF. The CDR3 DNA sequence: TGTGCCAGTCACCATAGGACTAGCGGGTACAATGAGCAGTTCTTC.

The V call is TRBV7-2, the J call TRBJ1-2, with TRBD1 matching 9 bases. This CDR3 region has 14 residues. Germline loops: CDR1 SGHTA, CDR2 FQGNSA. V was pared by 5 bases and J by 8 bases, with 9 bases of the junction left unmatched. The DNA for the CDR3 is TGTGCCAGCAGCCAGACAGGGGACAGGGAAGGCTACACCTTC. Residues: CASSQTGDREGYTF.